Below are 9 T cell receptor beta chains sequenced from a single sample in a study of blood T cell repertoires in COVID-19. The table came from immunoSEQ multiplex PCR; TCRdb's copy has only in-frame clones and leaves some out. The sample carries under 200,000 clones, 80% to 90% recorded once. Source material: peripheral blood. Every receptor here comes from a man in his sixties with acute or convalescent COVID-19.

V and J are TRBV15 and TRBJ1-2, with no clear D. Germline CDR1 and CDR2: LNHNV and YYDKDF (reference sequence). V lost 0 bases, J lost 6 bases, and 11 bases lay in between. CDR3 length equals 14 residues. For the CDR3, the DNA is TGTGCCACCAGCAGAGATCGGGGATCCGATGGCTACACCTTC. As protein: CATSRDRGSDGYTF.

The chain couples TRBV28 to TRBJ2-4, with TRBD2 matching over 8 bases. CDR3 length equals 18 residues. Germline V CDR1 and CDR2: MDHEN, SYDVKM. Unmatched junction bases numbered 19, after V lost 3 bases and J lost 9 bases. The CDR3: CASSLMGGAAGVLIIQYF. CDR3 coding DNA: TGTGCCAGCAGTTTGATGGGGGGCGCAGCGGGAGTCTTGATCATTCAGTACTTC.

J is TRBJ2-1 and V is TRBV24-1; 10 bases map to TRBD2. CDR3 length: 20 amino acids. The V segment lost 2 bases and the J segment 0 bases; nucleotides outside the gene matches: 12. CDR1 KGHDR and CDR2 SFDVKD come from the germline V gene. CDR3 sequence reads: CATSDSRASGSQSSYNEQFF. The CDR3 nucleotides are TGTGCCACCAGTGATTCTCGGGCTAGCGGGAGTCAGAGCTCCTACAATGAGCAGTTCTTC.

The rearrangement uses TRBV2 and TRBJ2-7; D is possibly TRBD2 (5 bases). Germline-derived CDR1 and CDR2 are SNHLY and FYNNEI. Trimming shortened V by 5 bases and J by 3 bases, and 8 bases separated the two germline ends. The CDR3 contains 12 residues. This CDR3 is CASSTAGYEQYF. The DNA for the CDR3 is TGTGCCAGCAGTACGGCGGGCTACGAGCAGTACTTC.

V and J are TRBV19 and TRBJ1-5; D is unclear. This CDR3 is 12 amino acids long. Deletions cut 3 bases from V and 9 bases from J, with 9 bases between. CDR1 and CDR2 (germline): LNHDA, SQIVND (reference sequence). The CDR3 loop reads CASSIGTRPQHF. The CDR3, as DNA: TGTGCCAGTAGTATCGGAACTAGGCCCCAGCATTTT.

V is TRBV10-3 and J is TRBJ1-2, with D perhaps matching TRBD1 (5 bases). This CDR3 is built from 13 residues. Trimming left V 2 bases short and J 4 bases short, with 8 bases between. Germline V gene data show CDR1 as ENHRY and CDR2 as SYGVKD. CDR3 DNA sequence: TGTGCCATCAGTGAGGGGGGGAGCTATGGCTACACCTTC. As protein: CAISEGGSYGYTF.

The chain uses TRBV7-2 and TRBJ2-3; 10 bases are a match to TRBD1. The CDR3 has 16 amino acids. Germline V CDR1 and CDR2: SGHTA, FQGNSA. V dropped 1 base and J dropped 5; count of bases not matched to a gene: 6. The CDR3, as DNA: TGTGCCAGCAGCTTAGTAGGGACAGGGGTGCAAGATACGCAGTATTTT. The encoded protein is CASSLVGTGVQDTQYF.

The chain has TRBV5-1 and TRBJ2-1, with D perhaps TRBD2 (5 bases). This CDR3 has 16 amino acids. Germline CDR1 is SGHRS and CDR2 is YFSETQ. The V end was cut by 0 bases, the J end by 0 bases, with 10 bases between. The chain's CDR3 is CASSLAPGSSYNEQFF. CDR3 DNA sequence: TGCGCCAGCAGCTTGGCTCCGGGGAGCTCCTACAATGAGCAGTTCTTC.

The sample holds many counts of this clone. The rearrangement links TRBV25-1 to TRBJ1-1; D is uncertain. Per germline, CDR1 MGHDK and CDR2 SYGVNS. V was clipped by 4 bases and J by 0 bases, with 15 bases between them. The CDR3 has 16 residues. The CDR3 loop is CASSGWGGLMNTEAFF. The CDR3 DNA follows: TGTGCCAGCAGTGGTTGGGGAGGCCTTATGAACACTGAAGCTTTCTTT.